The clone carrying this TCR beta chain was recorded a few times. The V and J ends lost 1 base and 7 bases respectively, with 11 bases between them. Looked up from germline, CDR1 is DFQATT and CDR2 is SNEGSKA (reference sequence). The CDR3 sequence is 14 residues long. The data stem from a study of T cells after yellow fever vaccination. For the study at large: Low-cell-number fractions were prepared with SMART-Seq v4 Ultra Low Input.

TCRdb recomputed calls from the 5' RACE reads with MiXCR, one row per CDR3 protein. The top ten hold over 13% of the sample, which has just under 600,000 distinct CDR3 sequences, around an eighth seen once. This TCR was sampled from a man aged 30 to 45 who received the YFV17D yellow fever vaccine. The rearrangement joins TRBV20-1 to TRBJ1-6; D unclear. The sample here was PBMCs, taken on the day of the yellow fever booster vaccination. This chain's CDR3 is CSARAEQLNSPLHF. The CDR3 DNA is TGCAGTGCTAGAGCGGAACAGCTCAATTCACCCCTCCACTTT.